This TCR beta chain was retrieved from a study of shared clonotypes between healthy human individuals. Each replicate PCR on the sorted subsets used approximately 180 ng DNA (around 31,000 T cell genomes). Measured with immunoSEQ multiplex PCR; TCRdb has only the in-frame clones, and not every one. The sample lists approximately 320,000 clones; 87% were seen once. Findings and caveats of the study: Depth was large, yet rarefaction showed that sorted-subset sequencing was incomplete.

Combining CD45RO+ cells with CCR7-negative CD45RA+ TemRA cells gave CD8 memory. Germline V lookup: CDR1 ENHRY, CDR2 SYGVKD. The CDR3 has 15 residues. V trimming: 5 bases; J trimming: 5 bases; junction bases outside the gene matches: 10. This clone was seen only once. Its cognate antigen is unknown. The source is a man aged 18 to 29 in good health. The sequenced material came from memory CD8+ T cells sorted from blood. Noted subset: CD45RO+ cells pooled with CCR7-negative TemRA cells. V gene TRBV10-3 combines with J gene TRBJ2-7; 9 bases line up with TRBD1. Here the CDR3 reads CAISTGTGLLHEQYF. For the CDR3, the DNA is TGTGCCATCAGTACCGGGACAGGGTTGTTGCACGAGCAGTACTTC.